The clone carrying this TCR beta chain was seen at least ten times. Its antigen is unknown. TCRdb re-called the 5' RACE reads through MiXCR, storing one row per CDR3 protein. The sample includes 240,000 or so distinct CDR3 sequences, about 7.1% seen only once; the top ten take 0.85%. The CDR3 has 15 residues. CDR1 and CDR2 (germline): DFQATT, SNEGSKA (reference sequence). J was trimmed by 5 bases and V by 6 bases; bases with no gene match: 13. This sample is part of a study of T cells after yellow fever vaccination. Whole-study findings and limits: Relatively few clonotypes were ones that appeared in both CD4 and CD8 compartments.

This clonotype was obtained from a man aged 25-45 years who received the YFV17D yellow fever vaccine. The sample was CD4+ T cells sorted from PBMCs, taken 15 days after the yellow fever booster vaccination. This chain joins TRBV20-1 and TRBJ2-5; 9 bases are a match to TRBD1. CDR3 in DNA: TGCAGTGCCCCCCGGGACAGGGTGCTTGAGGAGACCCAGTACTTC. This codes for CSAPRDRVLEETQYF.